The sequence of this T cell receptor beta chain was determined in a study of T-cell memory formation after mild COVID-19 (dated by TCRdb to the early 2020s). Looking at the study overall: TCR sequence clusters from the two donors were largely donor specific. Longitudinal TCRalpha and TCRbeta repertoire sequencing tracked T-cell clones expanding and contracting after mild COVID-19 in a couple of donors. Two young, previously healthy adult volunteers made up the cohort, one male and one female.

This clonotype was detected ten times or more. What antigen it recognizes has not been identified. Base quality data are lacking; no much larger clone is found one base away. Overall study outcomes, separate from this receptor: The detection of some responding clones in pre-infection memory suggests that pre-existing cross-reactive memory T cells joined the SARS-CoV-2 response. SARS-CoV-2 specificity of the second-wave clones peaking on day 37 was not confirmed. Only a couple of mild cases were covered by the study, and larger cohorts that include severe cases with pre-infection samples were considered necessary. Contracting CD4+ clones were found mainly in CM and EM memory subsets, while CD8+ clones were enriched in EMRA. Clones contracting from day 15 to 85 had balanced CD4/CD8 phenotypes, while a second wave expanding from day 15 to 37 was biased towards CD4+.

TCRdb shows the sequencer as Illumina NovaSeq 6000. TCRalpha and TCRbeta cDNA libraries were built by 5'RACE with constant-segment primers, adding sample barcodes and unique molecular identifiers. RNA was extracted from every sample with Trizol reagent. Amplification of the libraries took two PCR steps, and the second step added a second sample barcode plus Illumina TruSeq adapters. Libraries were sequenced on an Illumina NovaSeq with 2 x 150 bp paired-end reads. Per the original workflow: Demultiplexing of reads and collapsing into UMI-guided consensus sequences were performed with migec v1.2.7. Using mixcr v2.1.11, UMI consensuses were aligned to TRA and TRB V and J templates and then assembled into clonotypes. Expanded or contracted clonotypes were those called significant by both edgeR and NoisET, with noise models trained on biological replicates. For edgeR calls, the thresholds were a false discovery rate-adjusted p below 0.01 and a log2 fold-change of 1. As an exploratory analysis of dynamics, PCA with hierarchical clustering was applied to max-normalized trajectories of the 1000 most abundant clonotypes. The CD4 or CD8 phenotype of responding clones was assigned using the separately sequenced CD4+ and CD8+ repertoires. TCRdb handled the public reads itself, with Q25 trimming in fastp and clone calling in MiXCR, and kept productive beta chains. Rows matching on CDR3 protein sequence are summarized as one entry with the most common DNA and genes. These V and J calls are TCRdb output, not the study's own analysis. Across this sample there are roughly 240,000 distinct CDR3 sequences, with 15% to 20% seen only once. The ten largest clones capture 22% of the sample.

PBMCs were isolated by Ficoll-Paque density gradient centrifugation. This clonotype was obtained from a man aged 18 to 29 who had mild COVID-19 (a few samples of this study predate the infection). The sample titles of this study are shuffled in the database, so cell type and time point are left out; the donor was told from shared clones. The sample comprised PBMCs or a T cell subset sorted from them (not recorded which).

The DNA is as follows: TGTGCCAGCAGCTTAGGTGGTTACGGCACAGATACGCAGTATTTT. This gives the protein CASSLGGYGTDTQYF. The V and J genes are TRBV7-8 and TRBJ2-3; too little of a D gene remains to name it. The CDR3 covers 15 residues, taking in both the cysteine and the phenylalanine. CDR3 DNA only is kept here, 45 bases in frame from base 1. For CDR1 and CDR2, the germline V gene lists SGHVS and FQNEAQ. V is shortened by 1 base, J by 1 base, and the region joining them spans 9 bases.